Listed here is a single TCR beta chain. Clones were read by immunoSEQ multiplex PCR, and TCRdb kept only the in-frame ones, dropping some. The profile shows about 72,000 clones, more than 80% of them singletons. The CDR3 is made up of 13 amino acids. Trimming took off 5 bases at V and 1 base at J, with 5 bases between the two ends. Looked up from germline, CDR1 is LNHDA and CDR2 is SQIVND (reference sequence). This record belongs to a study of siplizumab effects on memory and regulatory T cells. The TCR sequence derives from a human donor in good health. The sample consisted of CD8+ T cells sorted from blood. This chain uses TRBV19 with TRBJ2-2; unclear D gene. For the CDR3, the DNA is TGTGCCAGTAGTCCCAGGAACACCGGGGAGCTGTTTTTT. Protein product: CASSPRNTGELFF.